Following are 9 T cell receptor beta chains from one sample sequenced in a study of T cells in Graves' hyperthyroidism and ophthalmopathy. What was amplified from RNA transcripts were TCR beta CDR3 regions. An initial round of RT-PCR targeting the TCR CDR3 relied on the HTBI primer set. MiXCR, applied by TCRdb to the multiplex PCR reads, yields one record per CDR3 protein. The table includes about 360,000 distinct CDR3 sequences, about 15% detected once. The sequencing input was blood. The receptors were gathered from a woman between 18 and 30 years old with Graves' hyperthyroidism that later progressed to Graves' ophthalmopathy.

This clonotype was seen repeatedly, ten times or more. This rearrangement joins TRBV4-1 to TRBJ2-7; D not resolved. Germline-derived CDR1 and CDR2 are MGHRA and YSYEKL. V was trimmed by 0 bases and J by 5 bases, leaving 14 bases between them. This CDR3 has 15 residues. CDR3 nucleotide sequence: TGCGCCAGCAGCCAAGATAAGGCATCAACCGACGAGCAGTACTTC. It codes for CASSQDKASTDEQYF.

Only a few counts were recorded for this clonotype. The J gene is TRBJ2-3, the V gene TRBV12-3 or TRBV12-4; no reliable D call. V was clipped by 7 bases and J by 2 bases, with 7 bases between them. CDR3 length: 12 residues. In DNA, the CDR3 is TGTGCCAGCATCGGGTACACAGATACGCAGTATTTT. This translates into CASIGYTDTQYF.

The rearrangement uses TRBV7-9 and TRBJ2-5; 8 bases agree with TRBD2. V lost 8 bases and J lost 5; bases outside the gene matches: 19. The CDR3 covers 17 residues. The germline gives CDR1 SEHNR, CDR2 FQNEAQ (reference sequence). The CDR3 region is CASLWVGEAGVGETQYF. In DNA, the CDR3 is TGTGCCAGCTTGTGGGTCGGGGAAGCGGGGGTCGGGGAGACCCAGTACTTC.

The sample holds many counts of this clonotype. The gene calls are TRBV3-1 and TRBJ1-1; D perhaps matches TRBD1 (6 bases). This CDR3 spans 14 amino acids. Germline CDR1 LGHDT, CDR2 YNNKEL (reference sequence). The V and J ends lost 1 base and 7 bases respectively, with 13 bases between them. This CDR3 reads CASSQGPLQGEAFF. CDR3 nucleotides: TGTGCCAGCAGCCAAGGGCCTTTACAGGGTGAAGCTTTCTTT.

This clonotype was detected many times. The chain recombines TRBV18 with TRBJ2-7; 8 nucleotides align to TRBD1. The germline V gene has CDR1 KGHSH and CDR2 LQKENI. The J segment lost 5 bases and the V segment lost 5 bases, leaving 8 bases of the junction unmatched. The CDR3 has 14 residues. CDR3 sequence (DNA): TGTGCCAGCTCAACTACAGACAGGGGTCACGAGCAGTACTTC. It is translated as CASSTTDRGHEQYF.

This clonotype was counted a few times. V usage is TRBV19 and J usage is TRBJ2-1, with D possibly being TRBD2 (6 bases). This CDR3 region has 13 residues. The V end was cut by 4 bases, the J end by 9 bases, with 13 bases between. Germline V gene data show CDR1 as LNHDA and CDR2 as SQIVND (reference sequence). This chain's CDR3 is CASSTRTIIEQFF. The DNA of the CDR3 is TGTGCCAGTAGTACCCGGACTATTATTGAGCAGTTCTTC.

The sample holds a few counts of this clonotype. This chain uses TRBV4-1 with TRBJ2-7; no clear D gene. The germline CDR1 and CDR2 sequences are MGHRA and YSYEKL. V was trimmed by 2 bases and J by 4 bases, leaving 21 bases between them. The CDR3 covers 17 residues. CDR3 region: CASSQRSSNLTLYEQYF. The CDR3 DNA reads TGCGCCAGCAGCCAACGGTCATCAAATTTAACACTTTACGAGCAGTACTTC.

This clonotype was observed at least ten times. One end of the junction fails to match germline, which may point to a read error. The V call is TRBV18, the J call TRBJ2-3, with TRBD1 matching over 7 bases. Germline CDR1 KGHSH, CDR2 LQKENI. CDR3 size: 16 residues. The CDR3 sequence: CASTPLLPTGTDTQYF. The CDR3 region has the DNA TGTGCCAGCACACCGCTCTTGCCGACAGGGACAGATACGCAGTATTTT. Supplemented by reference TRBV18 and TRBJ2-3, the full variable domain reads NAGVMQNPRHLVRRRGQEARLRCSPMKGHSHVYWYRQLPEEGLKFMVYLQKENIIDESGMPKERFSAEFPKEGPSILRIQQVVRGDSAAYFCASTPLLPTGTDTQYFGPGTRLTVL.

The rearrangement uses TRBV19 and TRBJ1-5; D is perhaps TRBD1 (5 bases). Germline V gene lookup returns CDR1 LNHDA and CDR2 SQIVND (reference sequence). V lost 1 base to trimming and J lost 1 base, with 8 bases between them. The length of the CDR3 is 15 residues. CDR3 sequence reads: CASSIAWGSNQPQHF. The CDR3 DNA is TGTGCCAGTAGTATAGCCTGGGGGAGCAATCAGCCCCAGCATTTT. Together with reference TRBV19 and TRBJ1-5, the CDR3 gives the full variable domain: DGGITQSPKYLFRKEGQNVTLSCEQNLNHDAMYWYRQDPGQGLRLIYYSQIVNDFQKGDIAEGYSVSREKKESFPLTVTSAQKNPTAFYLCASSIAWGSNQPQHFGDGTRLSIL.